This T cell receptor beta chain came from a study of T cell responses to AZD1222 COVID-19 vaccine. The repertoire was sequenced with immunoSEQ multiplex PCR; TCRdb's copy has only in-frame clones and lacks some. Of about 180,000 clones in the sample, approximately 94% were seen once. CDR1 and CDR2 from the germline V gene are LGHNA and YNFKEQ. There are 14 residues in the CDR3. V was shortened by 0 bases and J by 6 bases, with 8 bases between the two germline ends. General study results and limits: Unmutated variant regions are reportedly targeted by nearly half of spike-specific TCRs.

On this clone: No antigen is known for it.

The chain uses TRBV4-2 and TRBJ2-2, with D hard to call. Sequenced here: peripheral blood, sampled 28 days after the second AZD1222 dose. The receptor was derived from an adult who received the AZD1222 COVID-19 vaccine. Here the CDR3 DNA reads TGTGCCAGCAGCCAAGATGGCAGATCCGGGGAGCTGTTTTTT. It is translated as CASSQDGRSGELFF.